The subject of this entry is one T cell receptor (beta chain). Its antigen is undetermined. The method was immunoSEQ multiplex PCR; TCRdb's version includes in-frame clones alone and lacks a portion of them. The sample carries about 210,000 clones, approximately 94% recorded once. This entry belongs to a study of T cell responses to AZD1222 COVID-19 vaccine. General study points: Among spike-specific TCRs, nearly half reportedly target unmutated variant regions. Donors were largely white British and mainly female; clonal diversity was possibly underestimated.

The V end lost 0 bases, the J end lost 8 bases, and 16 bases lay between the germline ends. This CDR3 comprises 15 residues. From germline, CDR1 is MGHRA and CDR2 YSYEKL. The material was peripheral blood, obtained 28 days after the second dose of the MenACWY control vaccine. This receptor was taken from an adult who received the MenACWY meningococcal vaccine as a control. This chain connects TRBV4-1 to TRBJ1-2, with D perhaps TRBD1 (5 bases). CDR3 in amino acids: CASSQEVQGLSGYTF. The CDR3 region has the DNA TGCGCCAGCAGCCAAGAAGTCCAGGGATTGTCAGGCTACACCTTC.